The rows below give T cell receptor beta chains drawn from one sample of a study of tumor-infiltrating lymphocytes in primary liver carcinoma. A single record per CDR3 protein comes from TCRdb applying MiXCR to the multiplex PCR reads. The table has about 92,000 distinct CDR3 sequences, less than 75% seen once. The sample consisted of tumor-adjacent normal liver tissue. The receptors stem from a man in his forties with primary liver carcinoma and hepatitis B virus infection. Both conserved end residues are part of each CDR3. Each record gives: clone size, D gene, V gene, J gene, CDR3 DNA, CDR3 protein. A D gene is named only where the DNA matches it firmly. The size entry is marked missing in some rows and otherwise reads once, few, many or a size class.

.	.	TRBV5-5	TRBJ2-5	TGTGCCAGCAACTTACCAAAGACATATCAAGAGACCCAGTACTTC	CASNLPKTYQETQYF
few	.	TRBV6-4	TRBJ2-6	TGTGCCAGCAGTCCCAGCTCTGGGGCCAACGTCCTGACTTTC	CASSPSSGANVLTF
.	.	TRBV11-2	TRBJ2-7	TGTGCCAGCAGTCTCGGCGGGACTCTAGCCTACGGGCAGTACTTC	CASSLGGTLAYGQYF
many	.	TRBV10-3	TRBJ2-5	TGTGCCATCAGTGAGTCTGACGGGCGTCAGGAGACCCAGTACTTC	CAISESDGRQETQYF
once	.	TRBV12-3/TRBV12-4	TRBJ2-5	TGTGCTAGCAGTACCCCGATCACACAAGAGACCCAGTACTTC	CASSTPITQETQYF
.	.	TRBV11-2	TRBJ2-7	TGTGCCAGCAGCTTCGGTGGTAACAAGGGAAAGTACGAGGAGTACTTC	CASSFGGNKGKYEEYF
.	.	TRBV29-1	TRBJ2-3	TGCAGCGTTGCATGGGCGTGGGTTACGGATACGCAGTTTTTT	CSVAWAWVTDTQFF
.	TRBD2	TRBV4-1	TRBJ2-2	TGCGCCAACAGCCAATCTAGCGGGAACACTGGGGAGCTGTTTTTT	CANSQSSGNTGELFF
.	.	TRBV11-1	TRBJ2-1	TGTGCCAGTAACTCGGACGCTAGGGGCTCGACCTACAATGAGCAGTTCTTC	CASNSDARGSTYNEQFF
.	.	TRBV6-1	TRBJ2-7	TGTGCCAGCAGTGAAGTGGGATGGGAAGAGCAGTACTTC	CASSEVGWEEQYF
.	TRBD1	TRBV2	TRBJ1-2	TGTGCCAGCAGCGCCAGGGACAGAAGGGATGGCTACACCTTC	CASSARDRRDGYTF
.	TRBD2	TRBV11-2	TRBJ2-1	TGTGCCGGCAGCGTTAGCGGGAACTCCTACAATGAGCAGTTCTTC	CAGSVSGNSYNEQFF
once	TRBD2	TRBV4-1	TRBJ2-7	TGCGCCAGCAGCCAAGATAGGGCTAGCGGGGTGAGGTACAAGCAATACTTC	CASSQDRASGVRYKQYF
many	.	TRBV6-5	TRBJ2-2	TGTGCCAGCAGTTACGACCCCGGGGAGCTGTTTTTT	CASSYDPGELFF
many	.	TRBV4-1	TRBJ1-5	TGCGCCAGCAGCCAAGTGAGCAATCAGCCCCAGCATTTT	CASSQVSNQPQHF
many	.	TRBV4-1	TRBJ1-4	TGCGCCAGCAGCCTCTCAAGAGGGACAACAACTAATGAAAAACTGTTTTTT	CASSLSRGTTTNEKLFF
.	.	TRBV11-2	TRBJ2-1	TGTGCCAGCTATGACGGGTCCCCTGAGCAGTTCTTC	CASYDGSPEQFF
once	.	TRBV28	TRBJ2-5	TGTGCCAGCAGTTTGCCCCTAACTCTACCCCAAGAGACCCAGTACTTC	CASSLPLTLPQETQYF
.	.	TRBV6-6	TRBJ2-3	TGTGCCAGTAGTTTCCTAGCAGGGACATATACGCAGTATTTT	CASSFLAGTYTQYF
many	TRBD1	TRBV5-6	TRBJ2-7	TGTGCCAGCAACCGTTACGGGACAGGGGGCTACGAGCAGTACTTC	CASNRYGTGGYEQYF
once	.	TRBV28	TRBJ2-1	TGTGCCAGCAGTTTATATCCTAGCAGGGCCTACAATGAGCAGTTCTTC	CASSLYPSRAYNEQFF
.	.	TRBV6-6	TRBJ1-3	TGTGTCAGCAGTCACAGCAAGGGGTTTGGAGTTTTCTCTGGAAACACCATATATTTT	CVSSHSKGFGVFSGNTIYF
.	TRBD2	TRBV11-2	TRBJ2-3	TGTGCCAGTAGCCCCTCGACTAGCGGCAGAACAGATACGCAGTATTTT	CASSPSTSGRTDTQYF
.	TRBD2	TRBV10-3	TRBJ2-1	TGTGCCGTAGCTAGCGGGACTGTTTTTAGCTCTTACAATGAGCAGTTCTTC	CAVASGTVFSSYNEQFF
.	.	TRBV20-1	TRBJ2-3	TGCAGTGCTAGAGAATGGGCCCCAGATACGCAGTATTTT	CSAREWAPDTQYF
.	.	TRBV5-4	TRBJ2-3	TGTGCCAGCTGCTTGGACGGGGCGGAGAGACCAGATACGCAGTATTTT	CASCLDGAERPDTQYF
.	.	TRBV11-2	TRBJ2-7	TGTGCCAGCAGCTCGAGCTGGGTCGGTTCCTACGTGCACTACTTC	CASSSSWVGSYVHYF
.	.	TRBV11-2	TRBJ1-4	TGTGCCAGCAGCTTAGGATCCCCCCCGGGGGCAACTAATGAAATACTGTTTTTT	CASSLGSPPGATNEILFF
.	.	TRBV6-2/TRBV6-3	TRBJ2-7	TGTGCCAGCGGGCGTTCGGGAGTATTTTACGAGCAGTACTTC	CASGRSGVFYEQYF
.	TRBD1	TRBV6-6	TRBJ1-2	TGTACCAGCAGTTACGGCACAGGGGAGGGCTATGGCTACACCTTC	CTSSYGTGEGYGYTF
.	.	TRBV11-2	TRBJ2-7	TGTACCAGCAGCTTAGAATACTCCAGCTCCTACGAGCAGTACTTC	CTSSLEYSSSYEQYF